This is a list of T cell receptor beta chains from one sample in a study of blood T cell repertoires in COVID-19. Sequencing was performed with immunoSEQ multiplex PCR; in TCRdb, only in-frame clones are kept and a portion is missing. The table has about 160,000 clones, 90% seen once; the top ten hold about 18%. The sequencing input was peripheral blood. The source is a man between 60 and 75 years old with active or convalescent COVID-19. CDR3s include the opening cysteine and the closing phenylalanine or tryptophan. The D gene is left open where the match is weak. Size is omitted from some rows. Given values are once, few, many or a class for expanded clones.

abundance	j_gene	d_gene	v_gene	CDR3aa	CDR3nt
-	TRBJ2-5	-	TRBV5-8	CASSLIGAQGTQYF	TGTGCCAGCAGTTTGATTGGAGCCCAGGGGACCCAGTACTTC
-	TRBJ2-3	TRBD2	TRBV5-1	CASSQGGSVSDTQYF	TGCGCCAGCAGCCAAGGCGGGAGCGTTTCAGATACGCAGTATTTT
-	TRBJ1-1	-	TRBV11-2	CASSLTVNTEAFF	TGTGCCAGCAGCCTAACGGTTAACACTGAAGCTTTCTTT
-	TRBJ1-2	-	TRBV9	CASSSHGTNGYGYTF	TGTGCCAGCAGCTCACACGGGACAAACGGTTATGGCTACACCTTC
-	TRBJ1-2	-	TRBV19	CASGPGQIEIYGYTF	TGTGCCAGTGGCCCTGGACAGATCGAGATTTATGGCTACACCTTC
-	TRBJ1-1	-	TRBV27	CASSLQALNTEAFF	TGTGCCAGCAGTTTACAGGCGCTGAACACTGAAGCTTTCTTT
-	TRBJ2-7	TRBD2	TRBV7-9	CASSALAGASYEQYF	TGTGCCAGCAGCGCACTAGCGGGAGCCTCCTACGAGCAGTACTTC
-	TRBJ1-1	-	TRBV11-3	CASSRELNTEAFF	TGTGCCAGCAGCCGCGAATTGAACACTGAAGCTTTCTTT
-	TRBJ2-1	TRBD2	TRBV18	CASSLLAGAVYNEQFF	TGTGCCAGCTCACTCTTAGCGGGAGCAGTCTACAATGAGCAGTTCTTC
-	TRBJ1-3	-	TRBV18	CASSPLKSSGNTIYF	TGTGCCAGCTCACCGTTAAAGAGCTCTGGAAACACCATATATTTT
-	TRBJ1-2	TRBD1	TRBV5-4	CASSPNPGSTGGRYGYTF	TGTGCCAGCAGCCCAAATCCGGGCTCGACAGGGGGACGGTATGGCTACACCTTC
-	TRBJ1-2	-	TRBV27	CASRSIGQNYNYGYTF	TGTGCCAGCAGATCCATCGGACAGAACTATAACTATGGCTACACCTTC
-	TRBJ1-2	-	TRBV4-1	CASSQGTYFEGYTF	TGCGCCAGCAGCCAGGGGACTTACTTCGAGGGCTACACCTTC
-	TRBJ1-1	-	TRBV18	CASSPQATGLEEAFF	TGTGCCAGCTCACCACAGGCTACCGGGTTGGAAGAAGCTTTCTTT
-	TRBJ2-5	-	TRBV10-1	CASSDAGNQETQYF	TGCGCCAGCAGTGATGCAGGGAACCAAGAGACCCAGTACTTC
-	TRBJ1-1	-	TRBV5-5	CASSTRTAGWNTEAFF	TGTGCCAGCAGCACTCGGACAGCTGGTTGGAACACTGAAGCTTTCTTT
-	TRBJ2-5	-	TRBV20-1	CSASGADSQETQYF	TGCAGTGCTAGTGGGGCAGATTCTCAAGAGACCCAGTACTTC
-	TRBJ2-2	TRBD2	TRBV5-5	CASSLQVSGGTPGELFF	TGTGCCAGCAGCTTACAGGTAAGCGGGGGGACCCCCGGGGAGCTGTTTTTT
-	TRBJ1-5	-	TRBV6-5	CASSRYSDNQPQHF	TGTGCCAGCAGCCGATACAGTGACAATCAGCCCCAGCATTTT
-	TRBJ2-1	-	TRBV19	CASSIAHLSGVSNEQFF	TGTGCCAGTAGTATAGCGCACCTGTCCGGGGTGAGCAATGAGCAGTTCTTC
-	TRBJ1-2	TRBD1	TRBV6-5	CASRKTGYEGYTF	TGTGCCAGCAGAAAGACAGGGTACGAGGGCTACACCTTC
-	TRBJ1-2	-	TRBV19	CASSHGQPSPSYTF	TGTGCCAGTAGTCACGGACAGCCCTCCCCAAGCTACACCTTC
-	TRBJ1-6	-	TRBV6-5	CASSLVQNSPLHF	TGTGCCAGCAGCCTCGTTCAGAATTCACCCCTCCACTTT
-	TRBJ1-3	TRBD1	TRBV5-1	CASSRGTEGNTIYF	TGCGCCAGCAGCCGCGGGACAGAAGGAAACACCATATATTTT
-	TRBJ1-4	TRBD1	TRBV5-1	CASSLIQGGNEKLFF	TGCGCCAGCAGCCTGATACAGGGGGGTAATGAAAAACTGTTTTTT
-	TRBJ2-1	TRBD1	TRBV18	CASSPTTGGPYNEQFF	TGTGCCAGCTCACCGACGACAGGGGGCCCCTACAATGAGCAGTTCTTC
-	TRBJ1-3	-	TRBV18	CASSPPDRSSGNTIYF	TGTGCCAGCTCACCACCTGACAGAAGCTCTGGAAACACCATATATTTT
once	TRBJ2-5	TRBD2	TRBV5-6	CASSFQASGNQETQYF	TGTGCCAGCAGCTTTCAGGCTAGCGGAAACCAAGAGACCCAGTACTTC
once	TRBJ2-7	TRBD1	TRBV6-5	CASSPRDRTYEQYF	TGTGCCAGCAGTCCCCGGGACAGGACCTACGAGCAGTACTTC
-	TRBJ2-7	-	TRBV6-5	CASSDWGVGEQYF	TGTGCCAGCAGCGACTGGGGGGTGGGGGAGCAGTACTTC
-	TRBJ1-2	TRBD1	TRBV19	CASGGTGVQYGYTF	TGTGCCAGTGGGGGGACAGGGGTTCAGTATGGCTACACCTTC
-	TRBJ1-5	-	TRBV19	CASSMGGAGNQPQHF	TGTGCCAGTAGTATGGGCGGGGCAGGGAATCAGCCCCAGCATTTT
-	TRBJ1-2	-	TRBV19	CASSSRVIYGYTF	TGTGCCAGTAGTTCTCGGGTTATCTATGGCTACACCTTC
once	TRBJ2-1	-	TRBV7-8	CASSSGNSLSEQFF	TGTGCCAGCAGCTCCGGGAATAGCTTATCTGAGCAGTTCTTC
-	TRBJ2-2	-	TRBV18	CASSPSAANTGELFF	TGTGCCAGCTCACCTTCAGCGGCGAACACCGGGGAGCTGTTTTTT